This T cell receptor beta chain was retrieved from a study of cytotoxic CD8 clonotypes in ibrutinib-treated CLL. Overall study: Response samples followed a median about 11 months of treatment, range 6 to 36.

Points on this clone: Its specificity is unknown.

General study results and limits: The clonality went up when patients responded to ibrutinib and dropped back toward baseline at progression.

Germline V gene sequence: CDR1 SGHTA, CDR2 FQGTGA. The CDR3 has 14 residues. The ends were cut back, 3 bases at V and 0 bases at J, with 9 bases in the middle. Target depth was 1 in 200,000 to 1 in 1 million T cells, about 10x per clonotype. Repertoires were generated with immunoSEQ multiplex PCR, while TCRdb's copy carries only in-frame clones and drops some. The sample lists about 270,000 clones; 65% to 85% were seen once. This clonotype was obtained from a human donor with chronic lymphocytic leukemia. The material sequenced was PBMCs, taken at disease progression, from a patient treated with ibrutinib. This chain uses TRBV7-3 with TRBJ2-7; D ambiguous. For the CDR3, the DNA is TGTGCCAGCAGCTTGTCACCTAGCTCCTACGAGCAGTACTTC. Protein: CASSLSPSSYEQYF.